This is a list of T cell receptor beta chains from one sample in a study of blood T cell dynamics during melanoma immunotherapy. Data came from immunoSEQ multiplex PCR; TCRdb stores just in-frame clones and leaves some out. The repertoire holds 6,200 or so clones, with around 90% as singletons. Specimen: cell-free DNA from blood, collected from a patient treated with checkpoint blockade. These receptors were taken from a human donor with melanoma. The CDR3 runs from the conserved cysteine through the conserved F or W.

J: TRBJ1-2; V: TRBV6-5; CDR3: CASTVGQGHYGYTF
J: TRBJ1-3; V: TRBV10-3; CDR3: CAISAPMRSSGNTIYF
J: TRBJ1-5; V: TRBV12-5; CDR3: CASGLVIGLGGRNQPQHF
J: TRBJ2-1; V: TRBV19; CDR3: CASSFGAGWSYNEQFF
J: TRBJ2-5; V: TRBV5-1; CDR3: CASSFEGEGTQYF
J: TRBJ2-1; V: TRBV11-1; CDR3: CASSLGLVGNEQFF
J: TRBJ2-2; V: TRBV10-3; CDR3: CAISDFAGVTGELFF
J: TRBJ2-7; V: TRBV5-1; CDR3: CASSLASGVSSYEQYF
J: TRBJ1-4; V: TRBV4-3; CDR3: CASSQGGGEREKLFF
J: TRBJ2-6; V: TRBV2; CDR3: CASSESSRANVLTF
J: TRBJ2-7; V: TRBV9; CDR3: CASSVELGDEQYF
J: TRBJ1-6; V: TRBV6-6; CDR3: CASSSLGGADSPLHF
J: TRBJ1-5; V: TRBV7-7; CDR3: CASSHQGRTGHISNQPQHF
J: TRBJ1-3; V: TRBV7-2; CDR3: CASSLVSSSGNTIYF
J: TRBJ2-1; V: TRBV28; CDR3: CASSREGGFDEQFF
J: TRBJ2-7; V: TRBV5-4; CDR3: CASSPGALATYEQYF
J: TRBJ1-5; V: TRBV9; CDR3: CASSVDWGDQPQHF
J: TRBJ1-1; V: TRBV20-1; CDR3: CSARESTEAFF
J: TRBJ2-3; V: TRBV4-2; CDR3: CASSQESPPRTDTQYF
J: TRBJ2-1; V: TRBV19; CDR3: CASSSDRSSYNEQFF
J: TRBJ2-7; V: TRBV7-6; CDR3: CASSLGPGGTSGSSYEQYF
J: TRBJ1-1; V: TRBV4-3; CDR3: CASSQASSGRTEAFF
J: TRBJ1-5; V: TRBV5-8; CDR3: CASSLRGTSNQPQHF
J: TRBJ1-5; V: TRBV30; CDR3: CAWGQGAGGQPQHF
J: TRBJ1-5; V: TRBV6-6; CDR3: CASRLGPGSNQPQHF
J: TRBJ2-2; V: TRBV5-1; CDR3: CASSPAGNTGELFF
J: TRBJ2-7; V: TRBV19; CDR3: CASSPLTPTYEQYF
J: TRBJ1-1; V: TRBV16; CDR3: CASSQQPGDTEAFF
J: TRBJ2-7; V: TRBV6-6; CDR3: CASNDQKAYEQYF
J: TRBJ2-2; V: TRBV7-3; CDR3: CASTRLAGAGGELFF
J: TRBJ1-2; V: TRBV6-5; CDR3: CASSYRARSLYGYTF
J: TRBJ1-6; V: TRBV13; CDR3: CASSFRDGNSPLHF
J: NA; V: TRBV27; CDR3: CASSPDRVEQYF
J: TRBJ1-1; V: TRBV10-3; CDR3: CAITRDRVGANTEAFF
J: TRBJ1-2; V: TRBV28; CDR3: CASSAGGRGYTF
J: TRBJ1-5; V: TRBV5-6; CDR3: CASSRWLGQPQHF
J: TRBJ2-1; V: TRBV5-4; CDR3: CASSSALSSYNEQFF
J: TRBJ2-7; V: TRBV5-4; CDR3: CASRPGTLPTEQYF
J: TRBJ1-1; V: TRBV27; CDR3: CASSLGTGSNTEAFF
J: NA; V: TRBV30; CDR3: CAWSAGTGYEQYF
J: TRBJ2-3; V: TRBV11-3; CDR3: CASSLGLEPHTQYF
J: TRBJ2-5; V: TRBV5-6; CDR3: CASSLAGSKYF
J: TRBJ2-7; V: TRBV6-4; CDR3: CASSDSSRGPEQYF
J: TRBJ2-5; V: TRBV5-1; CDR3: CASSLTSTSGTGETQYF
J: TRBJ2-3; V: TRBV19; CDR3: CASSFGTGITDTQYF
J: TRBJ1-1; V: TRBV14; CDR3: CASSQDRPRGSGSTEAFF
J: TRBJ1-4; V: TRBV27; CDR3: CASSYNRGGLNGLFF
J: TRBJ1-3; V: TRBV4-2; CDR3: CASSQEVQAGNTIYF
J: TRBJ1-1; V: TRBV9; CDR3: CASSVNPGENTEAFF
J: TRBJ2-3; V: TRBV6-6; CDR3: CASSYSEALPQYF
J: TRBJ2-1; V: TRBV2; CDR3: CASRTGGAYNEQFF
J: TRBJ2-3; V: TRBV28; CDR3: CASFGSNTDTQYF
J: TRBJ2-5; V: TRBV7-9; CDR3: CASSLGRDRHQETQYF
J: TRBJ2-3; V: TRBV6-1; CDR3: CASSEAPLQPGALTDTQYF
J: TRBJ1-2; V: TRBV9; CDR3: CASSVGLGGGGYTF
J: TRBJ1-2; V: TRBV30; CDR3: CAWNRDRPYGYTF
J: TRBJ2-3; V: TRBV5-6; CDR3: CASSLAGGGTDTQYF